This TCR beta chain was recorded in a study of T cell responses to AZD1222 COVID-19 vaccine. Per germline, CDR1 WNHNN and CDR2 SYGVQD (reference sequence). The CDR3 extends over 15 amino acids. The V segment lost 2 bases and the J segment 5 bases; nucleotides outside the gene matches: 4. Clones were read by immunoSEQ multiplex PCR, and TCRdb kept only the in-frame ones, dropping some. The table has some 180,000 clones, over 85% seen once. The source is an adult who received the MenACWY meningococcal vaccine as a control. The chain has TRBV10-1 and TRBJ2-3; TRBD2 matches 10 bases. This specimen was peripheral blood, taken 28 days after the second dose of the MenACWY control vaccine. CDR3 sequence (DNA): TGCGCCAGCAGTGAGGCTAGCGGGAGTAGAGATACGCAGTATTTT. It yields the protein CASSEASGSRDTQYF.